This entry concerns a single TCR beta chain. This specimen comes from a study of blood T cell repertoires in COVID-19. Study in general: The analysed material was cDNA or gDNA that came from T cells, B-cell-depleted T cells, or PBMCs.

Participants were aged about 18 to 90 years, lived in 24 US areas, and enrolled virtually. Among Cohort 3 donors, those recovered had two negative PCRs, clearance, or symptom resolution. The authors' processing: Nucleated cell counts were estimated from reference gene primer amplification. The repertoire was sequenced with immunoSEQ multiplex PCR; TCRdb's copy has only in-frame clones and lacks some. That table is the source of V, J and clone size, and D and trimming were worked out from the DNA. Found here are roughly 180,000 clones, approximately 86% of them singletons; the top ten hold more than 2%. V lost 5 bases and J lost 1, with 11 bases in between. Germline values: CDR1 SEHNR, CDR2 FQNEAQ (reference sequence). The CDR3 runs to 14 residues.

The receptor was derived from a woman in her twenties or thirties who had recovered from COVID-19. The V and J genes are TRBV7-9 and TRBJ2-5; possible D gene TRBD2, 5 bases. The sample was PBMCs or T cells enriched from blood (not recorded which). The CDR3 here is CASSPEAVQETQYF. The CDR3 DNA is TGTGCCAGCAGCCCGGAGGCCGTCCAAGAGACCCAGTACTTC.